These 20 T cell receptor beta chains were sequenced from one sample in a study of control samples from healthy donors and cancer patients. Only in-frame clones appear in the TCRdb table, and some are missing; sequencing was by immunoSEQ multiplex PCR. The repertoire holds around 140,000 clones, with over 85% as singletons. The sequencing input was PBMCs. The receptors here all came from a man in his forties or fifties with head and neck cancer.

The V gene is TRBV3-1 (or the pseudogene TRBV3-2), the J gene TRBJ2-7; D perhaps matches TRBD1 (6 bases). The germline V gene has CDR1 LGHDT and CDR2 YNNKEL (reference sequence). Trimming pared 4 bases from V and 3 bases from J, leaving 19 bases between. CDR3 length: 16 residues. CDR3 residues: CASSPDSLQGRYEQYF. DNA of the CDR3: TGTGCCAGCAGCCCGGACAGCCTCCAAGGGCGCTACGAGCAGTACTTC.

The J gene is TRBJ1-1, the V gene TRBV30; D is ambiguous. CDR3 size: 12 residues. The V gene lost 2 bases and the J gene lost 6 bases, with 10 bases spanning the gap. Germline CDR1 and CDR2: GTSNPN and SVGIG (reference sequence). Here the CDR3 reads CAWSPPVPEAFF. CDR3 nucleotides: TGTGCCTGGAGTCCCCCGGTACCTGAAGCTTTCTTT.

V gene TRBV18 combines with J gene TRBJ1-1; a weak D match, TRBD1 (5 bases). The V and J ends lost 10 bases and 1 base respectively, with 13 bases between them. The germline V gene has CDR1 KGHSH and CDR2 LQKENI. The CDR3 length is 13 residues. The CDR3 reads CATSVGENTEAFF. The DNA for the CDR3 is TGTGCCACCTCTGTAGGGGAGAACACTGAAGCTTTCTTT.

The chain employs TRBV24-1 and TRBJ2-1, with 8 bases fitting TRBD1. CDR3 size: 16 residues. The J segment lost 5 bases and the V segment lost 5 bases, leaving 10 bases of the junction unmatched. The germline CDR1 and CDR2 sequences are KGHDR and SFDVKD. The CDR3 coding sequence is TGTGCCACCAGTGCCCCTCCGGGACAGGAGAACAATGAGCAGTTCTTC. Its translation is CATSAPPGQENNEQFF.

This sequence joins TRBV5-4 and TRBJ2-5; D perhaps matches TRBD2 (7 bases). In germline, CDR1 is SGHNT, CDR2 YYREEE (reference sequence). V was trimmed by 3 bases and J by 5 bases, leaving 8 bases between them. The CDR3 has 12 amino acids. The CDR3 sequence is CASSWGGETQYF. The CDR3 nucleotides are TGTGCCAGCAGCTGGGGGGGCGAGACCCAGTACTTC.

The chain carries TRBV28 and TRBJ1-2; unclear D gene. This CDR3 region has 15 residues. V was clipped by 7 bases and J by 4 bases, with 19 bases between them. Germline CDR1 MDHEN, CDR2 SYDVKM. The CDR3 sequence is CASIPRSDGIYGYTF. The CDR3 nucleotides are TGTGCCAGCATCCCCCGATCAGACGGAATCTATGGCTACACCTTC.

The chain has TRBV5-4 and TRBJ2-3; 11 positions agree with TRBD2. The V gene end was trimmed by 3 bases and the J gene end by 5 bases; junction bases not matched to a gene: 5. CDR3 length equals 15 residues. CDR1 is SGHNT and CDR2 is YYREEE in the germline V gene (reference sequence). This CDR3 reads CASSSTSGGRDTQYF. The DNA of the CDR3 is TGTGCCAGCAGCTCTACTAGCGGGGGTAGAGATACGCAGTATTTT. Variable domain in full (rest from reference TRBV5-4 and TRBJ2-3): ETGVTQSPTHLIKTRGQQVTLRCSSQSGHNTVSWYQQALGQGPQFIFQYYREEENGRGNFPPRFSGLQFPNYSSELNVNALELDDSALYLCASSSTSGGRDTQYFGPGTRLTVL.

The chain recombines TRBV27 with TRBJ1-6, with D possibly matching TRBD1 (6 bases). Germline CDR1 reads MNHEY; CDR2 reads SMNVEV (reference sequence). V lost 5 bases and J lost 8, with 16 bases in between. CDR3 length: 15 residues. CDR3 sequence (DNA): TGTGCCAGCAGTCCCTGGGGTAGGGGGGATTCACCCCTCCACTTT. It is translated as CASSPWGRGDSPLHF.

The gene calls are TRBV27 and TRBJ1-2; TRBD1 agrees at 8 bases. V trimming: 2 bases; J trimming: 8 bases; junction bases outside the gene matches: 4. The CDR3 length is 13 residues. The germline gives CDR1 MNHEY, CDR2 SMNVEV (reference sequence). The CDR3 reads CASSLVTGDGYTF. The CDR3 nucleotides read TGTGCCAGCAGTTTAGTGACAGGGGACGGCTACACCTTC.

The chain links TRBV19 to TRBJ2-1, with D perhaps matching TRBD2 (6 bases). V lost 7 bases, J lost 9 bases, and 22 bases lay in between. The CDR3 has 15 amino acids. Germline V gene sequence: CDR1 LNHDA, CDR2 SQIVND (reference sequence). The CDR3 loop reads CASTAWGEFEGEQFF. Written as DNA, the CDR3 is TGTGCCAGTACGGCCTGGGGGGAGTTTGAAGGTGAGCAGTTCTTC.

CDR3 bases: TGTGCCAGCAGCCACAGCCCCATCTCTTCTGAGCAGTTCTTC. Translated: CASSHSPISSEQFF. This chain connects TRBV3-1 (or the pseudogene TRBV3-2) to TRBJ2-1, with no clear D. V dropped 3 bases and J dropped 9 bases, with 15 bases sitting between them. Germline assignment: CDR1 LGHDT and CDR2 YNNKEL (reference sequence). The CDR3 loop spans 14 amino acids.

The J gene is TRBJ2-4, the V gene TRBV2; TRBD2 matches 9 bases. The CDR3 is made up of 18 amino acids. After removal of 3 bases from V and 0 bases from J, the junction contained 9 bases not matched to a gene. Germline CDR1 reads SNHLY; CDR2 reads FYNNEI. The CDR3 DNA sequence: TGTGCCAGCAGTGAGTACAGACTAGCGGTACTAGCCAAAAACATTCAGTACTTC. Translated: CASSEYRLAVLAKNIQYF.

The V and J genes are TRBV2 and TRBJ2-3, with TRBD2 identical over 16 bases. Germline CDR1 reads SNHLY; CDR2 reads FYNNEI. This CDR3 has 18 residues. V dropped 4 bases and J dropped 7; count of bases not matched to a gene: 11. This chain's CDR3 is CASSAPPGLAGGGNTQYF. As DNA, the CDR3 is TGTGCCAGCAGTGCCCCCCCGGGACTAGCGGGAGGGGGCAATACGCAGTATTTT. Complete variable domain (other parts from reference TRBV2 and TRBJ2-3): EPEVTQTPSHQVTQMGQEVILRCVPISNHLYFYWYRQILGQKVEFLVSFYNNEISEKSEIFDDQFSVERPDGSNFTLKIRSTKLEDSAMYFCASSAPPGLAGGGNTQYFGPGTRLTVL.

The chain combines TRBV11-3 with TRBJ2-1; D is ambiguous. V was clipped by 4 bases and J by 2 bases, with 9 bases between them. The CDR3 spans 14 residues. Per germline, CDR1 SGHNT and CDR2 YENEEA. The CDR3 DNA is TGTGCCAGCAGCTCTGACGGTACCTACAATGAGCAGTTCTTC. Protein sequence: CASSSDGTYNEQFF.

The genes are TRBV7-8 and TRBJ1-1; D is undetermined. The germline V gene has CDR1 SGHVS and CDR2 FQNEAQ. The CDR3 consists of 15 residues. Trimming shortened V by 5 bases and J by 0 bases, and 13 bases separated the two germline ends. CDR3 bases: TGTGCCAGCAGCGTCTCATTAGGACTGAACACTGAAGCTTTCTTT. Encoded protein: CASSVSLGLNTEAFF.

V and J are TRBV27 and TRBJ2-2; 13 bases are a match to TRBD2. The length of the CDR3 is 19 residues. Germline V gives CDR1 MNHEY, CDR2 SMNVEV (reference sequence). V was clipped by 2 bases and J by 0 bases; unmatched bases: 6. CDR3 protein: CASSLLGTSGIANTGELFF. The CDR3 coding sequence is TGTGCCAGCAGTTTACTGGGGACTAGCGGGATCGCGAACACCGGGGAGCTGTTTTTT.

V and J are TRBV19 and TRBJ1-5; D is undetermined. Germline CDR1 reads LNHDA; CDR2 reads SQIVND (reference sequence). The CDR3 is 13 residues long. V was clipped by 7 bases and J by 0 bases, with 7 bases between them. CDR3 bases: TGTGCCAGTAACCAGGTTAGCAATCAGCCCCAGCATTTT. It yields the protein CASNQVSNQPQHF.

J is TRBJ2-7 and V is TRBV10-3; 9 positions match TRBD1. Trimming took 10 bases from V and 2 from J; bases not matched to a gene: 12. The CDR3 is made up of 15 amino acids. CDR1 and CDR2 (germline): ENHRY, SYGVKD. The CDR3 nucleotides are TGTGCCACCTCACCTGGACAGGGGATAACCTACGAGCAGTACTTC. Its translation is CATSPGQGITYEQYF.

The chain has TRBV6-1 and TRBJ2-1, with 7 positions matching TRBD2. Trimming cost V 2 bases and J 0 bases; bases outside gene matches: 4. Looked up from germline, CDR1 is MNHNS and CDR2 is SASEGT. CDR3 length equals 16 residues. The CDR3 coding sequence is TGTGCCAGCAGTGAATGGGAGGGGAACTCCTACAATGAGCAGTTCTTC. Translation: CASSEWEGNSYNEQFF.

The chain joins TRBV6-1 to TRBJ2-7; D not certain. Per germline, CDR1 MNHNS and CDR2 SASEGT. CDR3 length equals 14 residues. The V gene lost 0 bases and the J gene lost 2 bases, with 8 bases spanning the gap. Written as DNA, the CDR3 is TGTGCCAGCAGTGAAGCTGGGCAGACCTACGAGCAGTACTTC. Its protein product is CASSEAGQTYEQYF.